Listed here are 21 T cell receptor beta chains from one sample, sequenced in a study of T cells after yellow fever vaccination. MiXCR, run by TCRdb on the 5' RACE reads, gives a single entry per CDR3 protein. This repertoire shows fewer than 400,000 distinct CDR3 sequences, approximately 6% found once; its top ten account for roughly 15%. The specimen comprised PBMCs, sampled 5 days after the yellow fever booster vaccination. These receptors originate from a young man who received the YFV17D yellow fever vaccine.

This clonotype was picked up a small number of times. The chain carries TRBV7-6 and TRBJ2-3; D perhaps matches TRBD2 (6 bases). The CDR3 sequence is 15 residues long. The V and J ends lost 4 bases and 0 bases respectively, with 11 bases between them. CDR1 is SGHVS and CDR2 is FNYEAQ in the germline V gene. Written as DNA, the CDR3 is TGTGCCAGCAGCTCCCCAGGGACTAGCACAGATACGCAGTATTTT. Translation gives CASSSPGTSTDTQYF.

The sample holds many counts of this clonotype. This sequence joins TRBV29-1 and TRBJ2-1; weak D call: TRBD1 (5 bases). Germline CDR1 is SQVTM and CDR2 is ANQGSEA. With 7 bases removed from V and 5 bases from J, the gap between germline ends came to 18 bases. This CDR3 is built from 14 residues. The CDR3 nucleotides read TGCAGCGCCCCGGAACAGGCCTTGAACAATGAGCAGTTCTTC. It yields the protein CSAPEQALNNEQFF.

As DNA, the CDR3 is TGTGCCACTAAAGAGGGCGTCGGAGATACGCAGTATTTT. Its protein product is CATKEGVGDTQYF. J is TRBJ2-3 and V is TRBV27; D is perhaps TRBD2 (5 bases). The CDR3 is made up of 13 amino acids. V shed 10 bases and J shed 5 bases, with 16 bases lying between them. Per the germline V gene, CDR1 is MNHEY and CDR2 is SMNVEV (reference sequence).

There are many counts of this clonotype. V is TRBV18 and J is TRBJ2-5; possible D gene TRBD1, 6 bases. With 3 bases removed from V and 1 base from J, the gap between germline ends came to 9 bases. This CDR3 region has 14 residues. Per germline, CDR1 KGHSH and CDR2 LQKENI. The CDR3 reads CASSPGQSQETQYF. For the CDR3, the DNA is TGTGCCAGCTCACCCGGACAGAGCCAAGAGACCCAGTACTTC.

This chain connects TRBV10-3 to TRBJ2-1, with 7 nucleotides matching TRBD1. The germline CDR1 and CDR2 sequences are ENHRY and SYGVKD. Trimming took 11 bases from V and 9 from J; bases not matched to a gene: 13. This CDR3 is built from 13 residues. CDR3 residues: CALHRDRVFEQFF. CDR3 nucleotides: TGTGCCCTCCACCGGGACAGAGTGTTTGAGCAGTTCTTC.

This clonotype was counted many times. The CDR3 loop reads CASSFEAAGPQHF. The CDR3 DNA is TGTGCCAGCAGTTTTGAGGCCGCGGGGCCCCAGCATTTT. The chain uses TRBV12-3 or TRBV12-4 and TRBJ1-5; no clear D gene. CDR3 size: 13 residues. V was clipped by 3 bases and J by 9 bases, with 12 bases between them.

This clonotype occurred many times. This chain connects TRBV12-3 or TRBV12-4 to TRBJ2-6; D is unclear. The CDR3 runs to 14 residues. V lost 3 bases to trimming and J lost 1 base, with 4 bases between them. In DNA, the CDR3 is TGTGCCAGCAGTTTCGGATCTGGGGCCAACGTCCTGACTTTC. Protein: CASSFGSGANVLTF.

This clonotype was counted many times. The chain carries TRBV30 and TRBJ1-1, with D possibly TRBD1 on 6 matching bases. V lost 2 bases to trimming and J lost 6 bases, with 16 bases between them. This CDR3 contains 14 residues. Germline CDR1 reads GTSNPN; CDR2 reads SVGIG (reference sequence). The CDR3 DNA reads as TGTGCCTGGAGTCCACGGGGGGCCAAGCCTGAAGCTTTCTTT. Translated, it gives CAWSPRGAKPEAFF. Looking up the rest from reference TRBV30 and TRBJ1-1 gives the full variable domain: SQTIHQWPATLVQPVGSPLSLECTVEGTSNPNLYWYRQAAGRGLQLLFYSVGIGQISSEVPQNLSASRPQDRQFILSSKKLLLSDSGFYLCAWSPRGAKPEAFFGQGTRLTVV.

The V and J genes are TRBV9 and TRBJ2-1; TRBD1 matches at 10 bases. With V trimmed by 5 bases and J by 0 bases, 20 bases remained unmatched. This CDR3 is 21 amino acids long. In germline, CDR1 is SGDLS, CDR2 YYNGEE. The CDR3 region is CASSKETGTGVSPLSYNEQFF. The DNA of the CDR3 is TGTGCCAGCAGTAAAGAAACCGGGACAGGGGTTAGCCCGCTCTCCTACAATGAGCAGTTCTTC.

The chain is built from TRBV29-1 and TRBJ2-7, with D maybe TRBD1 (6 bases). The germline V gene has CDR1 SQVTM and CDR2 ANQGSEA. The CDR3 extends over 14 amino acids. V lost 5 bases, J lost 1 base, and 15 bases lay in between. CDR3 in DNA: TGCAGCGTTTCCGGGACAAAGTTTTCCTACGAGCAGTACTTC. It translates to CSVSGTKFSYEQYF.

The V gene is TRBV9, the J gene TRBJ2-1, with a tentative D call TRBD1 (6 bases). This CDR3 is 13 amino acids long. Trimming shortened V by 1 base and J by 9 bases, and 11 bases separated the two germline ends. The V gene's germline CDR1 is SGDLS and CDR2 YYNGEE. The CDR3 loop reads CASSVTPGVEQFF. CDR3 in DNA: TGTGCCAGCAGCGTAACCCCAGGGGTTGAGCAGTTCTTC.

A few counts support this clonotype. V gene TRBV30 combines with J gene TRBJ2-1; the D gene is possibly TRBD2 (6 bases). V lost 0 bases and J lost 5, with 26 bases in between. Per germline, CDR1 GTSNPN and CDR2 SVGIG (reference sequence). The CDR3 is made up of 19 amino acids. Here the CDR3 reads CAWSVRAGLARPYNNEQFF. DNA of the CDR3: TGTGCCTGGAGTGTACGGGCAGGGCTAGCGAGACCGTACAACAATGAGCAGTTCTTC.

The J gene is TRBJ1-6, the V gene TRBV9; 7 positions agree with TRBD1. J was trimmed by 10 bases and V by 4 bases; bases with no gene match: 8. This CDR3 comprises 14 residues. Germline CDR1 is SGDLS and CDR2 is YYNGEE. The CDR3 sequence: CASSPSQGGSPLHF. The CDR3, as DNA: TGTGCCAGCAGCCCTAGCCAGGGGGGATCACCCCTCCACTTT.

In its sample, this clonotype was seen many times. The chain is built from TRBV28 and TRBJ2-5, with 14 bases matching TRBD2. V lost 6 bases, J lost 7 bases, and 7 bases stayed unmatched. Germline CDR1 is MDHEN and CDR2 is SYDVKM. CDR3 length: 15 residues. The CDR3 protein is CASRRLAGGAGTQYF. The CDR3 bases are TGTGCCAGCAGGAGACTAGCGGGAGGGGCGGGGACCCAGTACTTC.

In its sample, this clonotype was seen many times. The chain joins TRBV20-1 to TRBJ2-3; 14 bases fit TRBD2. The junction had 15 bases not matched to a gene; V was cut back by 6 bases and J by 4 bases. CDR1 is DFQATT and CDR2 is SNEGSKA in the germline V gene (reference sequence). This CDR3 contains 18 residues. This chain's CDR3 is CSAQTSGRVQTIPDTQYF. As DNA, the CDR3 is TGCAGTGCACAGACTAGCGGGAGGGTCCAAACCATCCCAGATACGCAGTATTTT.

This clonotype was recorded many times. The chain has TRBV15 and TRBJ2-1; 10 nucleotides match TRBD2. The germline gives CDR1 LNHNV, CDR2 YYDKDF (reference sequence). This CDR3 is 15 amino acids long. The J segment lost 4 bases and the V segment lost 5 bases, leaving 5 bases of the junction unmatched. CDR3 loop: CATSGGLARYNEQFF. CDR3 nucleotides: TGTGCCACCAGCGGGGGACTAGCGCGTTACAATGAGCAGTTCTTC.

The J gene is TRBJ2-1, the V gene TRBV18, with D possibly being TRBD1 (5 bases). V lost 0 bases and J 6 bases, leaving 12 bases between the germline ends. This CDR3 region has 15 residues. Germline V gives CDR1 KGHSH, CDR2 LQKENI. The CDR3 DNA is TGTGCCAGCTCACCACCAAATCAGGGTGGCAATGAGCAGTTCTTC. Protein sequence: CASSPPNQGGNEQFF.

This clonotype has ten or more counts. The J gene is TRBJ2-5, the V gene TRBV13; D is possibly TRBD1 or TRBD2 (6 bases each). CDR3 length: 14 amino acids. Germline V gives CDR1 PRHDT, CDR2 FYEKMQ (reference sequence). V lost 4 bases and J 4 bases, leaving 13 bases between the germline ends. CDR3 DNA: TGTGCCAGCAGCTCTCGTGAGGGGGGAGAGACCCAGTACTTC. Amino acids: CASSSREGGETQYF.

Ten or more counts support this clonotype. CDR3 coding DNA: TGTGCCAGCAGTTTAATAGCTGGCCCCTACGAGCAGTACTTC. Translating gives CASSLIAGPYEQYF. The chain employs TRBV12-3 or TRBV12-4 and TRBJ2-7; D remains ambiguous. V lost 2 bases and J lost 2, with 10 bases in between. The CDR3 loop spans 14 amino acids.

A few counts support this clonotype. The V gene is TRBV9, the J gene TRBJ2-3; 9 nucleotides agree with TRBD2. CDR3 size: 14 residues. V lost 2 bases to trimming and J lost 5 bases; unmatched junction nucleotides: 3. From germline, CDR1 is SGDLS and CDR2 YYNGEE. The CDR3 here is CASSVSGSEDTQYF. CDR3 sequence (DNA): TGTGCCAGCAGCGTTAGCGGGAGTGAAGATACGCAGTATTTT.

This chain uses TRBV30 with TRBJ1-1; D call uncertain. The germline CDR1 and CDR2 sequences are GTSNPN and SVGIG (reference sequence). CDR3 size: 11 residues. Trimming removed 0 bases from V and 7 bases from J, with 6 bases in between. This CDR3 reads CAWSVKLEAFF. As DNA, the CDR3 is TGTGCCTGGAGTGTAAAACTTGAAGCTTTCTTT.